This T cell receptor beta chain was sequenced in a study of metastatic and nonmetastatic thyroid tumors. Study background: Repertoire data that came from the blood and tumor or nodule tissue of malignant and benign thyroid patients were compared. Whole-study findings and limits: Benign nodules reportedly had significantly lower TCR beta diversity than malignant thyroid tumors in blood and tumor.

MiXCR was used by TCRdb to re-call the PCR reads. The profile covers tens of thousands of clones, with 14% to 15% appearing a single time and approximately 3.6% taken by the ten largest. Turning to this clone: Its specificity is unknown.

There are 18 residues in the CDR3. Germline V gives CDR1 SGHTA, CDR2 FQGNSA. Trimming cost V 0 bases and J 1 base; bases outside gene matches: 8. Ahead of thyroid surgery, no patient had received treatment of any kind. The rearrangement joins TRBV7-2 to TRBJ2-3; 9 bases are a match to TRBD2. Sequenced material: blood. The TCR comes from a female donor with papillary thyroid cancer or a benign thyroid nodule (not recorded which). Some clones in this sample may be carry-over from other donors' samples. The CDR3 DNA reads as TGTGCCAGCAGCTTAGCGGCGCGGGAGGGCCTAGGCACAGATACGCAGTATTTT. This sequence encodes CASSLAAREGLGTDTQYF.